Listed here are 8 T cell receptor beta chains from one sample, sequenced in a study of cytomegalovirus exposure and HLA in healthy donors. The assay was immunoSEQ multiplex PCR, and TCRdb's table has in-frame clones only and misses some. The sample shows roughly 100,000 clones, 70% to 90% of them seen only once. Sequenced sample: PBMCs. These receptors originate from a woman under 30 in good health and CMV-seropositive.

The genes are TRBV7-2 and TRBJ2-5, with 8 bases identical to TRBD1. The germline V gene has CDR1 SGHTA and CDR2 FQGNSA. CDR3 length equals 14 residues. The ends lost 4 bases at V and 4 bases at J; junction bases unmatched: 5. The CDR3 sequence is CASSSRTGSETQYF. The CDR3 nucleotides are TGTGCCAGCAGCTCCCGGACAGGGTCAGAGACCCAGTACTTC.

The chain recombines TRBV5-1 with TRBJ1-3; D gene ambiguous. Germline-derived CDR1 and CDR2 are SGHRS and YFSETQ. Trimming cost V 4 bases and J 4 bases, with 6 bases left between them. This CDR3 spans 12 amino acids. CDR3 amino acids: CASSETGNTIYF. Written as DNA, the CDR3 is TGCGCCAGCAGCGAGACAGGAAACACCATATATTTT. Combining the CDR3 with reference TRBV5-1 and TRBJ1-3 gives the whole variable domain KAGVTQTPRYLIKTRGQQVTLSCSPISGHRSVSWYQQTPGQGLQFLFEYFSETQRNKGNFPGRFSGRQFSNSRSEMNVSTLELGDSALYLCASSETGNTIYFGEGSWLTVV.

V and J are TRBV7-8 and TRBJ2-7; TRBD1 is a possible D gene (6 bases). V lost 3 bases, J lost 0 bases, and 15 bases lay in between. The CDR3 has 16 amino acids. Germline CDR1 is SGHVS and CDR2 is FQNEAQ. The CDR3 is CASSFQTGFSSYEQYF. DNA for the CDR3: TGTGCCAGCAGCTTCCAGACAGGTTTTAGCTCCTACGAGCAGTACTTC.

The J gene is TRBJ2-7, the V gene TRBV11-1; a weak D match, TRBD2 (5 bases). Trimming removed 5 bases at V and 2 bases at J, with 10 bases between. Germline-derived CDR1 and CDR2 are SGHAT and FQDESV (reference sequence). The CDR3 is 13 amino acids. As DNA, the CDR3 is TGTGCCAGCAGCCTCGGGCGGGCCTACGAGCAGTACTTC. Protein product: CASSLGRAYEQYF.

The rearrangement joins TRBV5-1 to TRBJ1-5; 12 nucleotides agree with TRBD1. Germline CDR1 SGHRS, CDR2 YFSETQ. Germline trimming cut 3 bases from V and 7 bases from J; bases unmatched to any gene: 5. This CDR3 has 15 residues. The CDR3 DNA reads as TGCGCCAGCAGCTGGGGGACAGGGGGCGGACAGCCCCAGCATTTT. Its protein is CASSWGTGGGQPQHF.

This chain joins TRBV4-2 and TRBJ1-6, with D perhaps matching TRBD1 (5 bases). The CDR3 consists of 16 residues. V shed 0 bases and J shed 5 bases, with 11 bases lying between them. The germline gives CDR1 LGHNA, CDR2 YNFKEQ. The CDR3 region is CASSQDPSRDNSPLHF. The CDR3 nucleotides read TGTGCCAGCAGCCAAGATCCGAGCAGGGATAATTCACCCCTCCACTTT.

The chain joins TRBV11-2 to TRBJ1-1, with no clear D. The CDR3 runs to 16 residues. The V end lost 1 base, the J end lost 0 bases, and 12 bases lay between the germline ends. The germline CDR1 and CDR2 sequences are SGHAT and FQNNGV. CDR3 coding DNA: TGTGCCAGCAGCTTAGGCAGGCCGCACATGAACACTGAAGCTTTCTTT. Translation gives CASSLGRPHMNTEAFF. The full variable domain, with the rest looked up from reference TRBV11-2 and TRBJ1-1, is EAGVAQSPRYKIIEKRQSVAFWCNPISGHATLYWYQQILGQGPKLLIQFQNNGVVDDSQLPKDRFSAERLKGVDSTLKIQPAKLEDSAVYLCASSLGRPHMNTEAFFGQGTRLTVV.

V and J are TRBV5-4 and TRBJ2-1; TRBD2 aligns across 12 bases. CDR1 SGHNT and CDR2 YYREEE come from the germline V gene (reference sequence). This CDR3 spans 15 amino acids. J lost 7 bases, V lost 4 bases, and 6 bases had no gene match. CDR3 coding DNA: TGTGCCAGCAGCGCTAGCGGGGGGGCGGTAAATGAGCAGTTCTTC. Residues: CASSASGGAVNEQFF.